Listed here are 17 T cell receptor beta chains from one sample, sequenced in a study of cytomegalovirus exposure and HLA in healthy donors. The study ran its PCR with 60 Vbeta and 13 Jbeta primers. The data were produced by immunoSEQ multiplex PCR, yet TCRdb's version contains in-frame clones alone and is incomplete. Among some 150,000 clones listed, 75% to 80% were seen once. Specimen: PBMCs. Every receptor here comes from a female donor in good health and CMV-seronegative.

This clone came up once. V usage is TRBV11-2 and J usage is TRBJ2-2, with D hard to call. The V end was cut by 6 bases, the J end by 4 bases, with 21 bases between. Germline values: CDR1 SGHAT, CDR2 FQNNGV. The CDR3 is 17 residues long. This CDR3 reads CASRGSSGLLPTGELFF. The CDR3 DNA reads TGTGCCAGCAGGGGCAGTTCAGGTCTTCTTCCCACCGGGGAGCTGTTTTTT.

The table lists this clone with a count of one. The chain employs TRBV11-3 and TRBJ2-2; D is perhaps TRBD1 (6 bases). V was shortened by 5 bases and J by 3 bases, with 10 bases between the two germline ends. The germline V gene has CDR1 SGHNT and CDR2 YENEEA. The CDR3 is 14 residues long. The CDR3 nucleotides are TGTGCCAGCAGCGGACAGAGAGACACCGGGGAGCTGTTTTTT. It is translated as CASSGQRDTGELFF.

This chain links TRBV5-1 with TRBJ2-5; 7 bases are a match to TRBD2. CDR3 length equals 15 residues. Trimming cost V 4 bases and J 1 base; bases outside gene matches: 7. The germline V gene encodes CDR1 SGHRS and CDR2 YFSETQ. The CDR3 region has the DNA TGCGCCAGCAGCCCAAGCGGGGCCCTCCAAGAGACCCAGTACTTC. Translation gives CASSPSGALQETQYF.

The CDR3 protein is CASSAGGTAYEQYF. Here the CDR3 DNA reads TGTGCCAGCAGTGCGGGCGGGACCGCCTACGAGCAGTACTTC. V gene TRBV2 combines with J gene TRBJ2-7; perhaps TRBD2 as D (6 bases). Trimming removed 4 bases at V and 2 bases at J, with 12 bases between. Germline values: CDR1 SNHLY, CDR2 FYNNEI. This CDR3 is built from 14 residues.

The chain combines TRBV6-6 with TRBJ1-2; D uncertain. The ends were cut back, 6 bases at V and 2 bases at J, with 10 bases in the middle. Per the germline V gene, CDR1 is MNHNY and CDR2 is SVGAGI (reference sequence). The CDR3 has 13 amino acids. The CDR3 nucleotides are TGTGCCAGCAGCCTGGCATTGAACTATGGCTACACCTTC. Translating gives CASSLALNYGYTF.

V usage is TRBV6-1 and J usage is TRBJ1-2; 7 bases align to TRBD1. After removal of 9 bases from V and 3 bases from J, the junction contained 10 bases not matched to a gene. Germline V lookup: CDR1 MNHNS, CDR2 SASEGT. CDR3 length equals 14 residues. CDR3 coding DNA: TGTGCCAGTTGGTACAGGGGCGGGCACTATGGCTACACCTTC. As protein: CASWYRGGHYGYTF.

This sequence joins TRBV11-3 and TRBJ1-2; the D gene is possibly TRBD1 (5 bases). V lost 5 bases and J 2 bases, leaving 18 bases between the germline ends. The CDR3 is 16 amino acids. The germline gives CDR1 SGHNT, CDR2 YENEEA. CDR3 loop: CASSQEPTGLNYGYTF. CDR3 nucleotide sequence: TGTGCCAGCAGCCAAGAACCTACGGGACTGAACTATGGCTACACCTTC.

The chain recombines TRBV10-3 with TRBJ2-5, with a weak D call TRBD1 (6 bases). The CDR3 extends over 19 amino acids. Per the germline V gene, CDR1 is ENHRY and CDR2 is SYGVKD. Trimming took 2 bases from V and 3 from J, leaving 25 bases between them. The CDR3 reads CAISEVAGASREIKETQYF. The CDR3 nucleotides read TGTGCCATCAGTGAGGTCGCAGGGGCCAGCCGAGAGATTAAAGAGACCCAGTACTTC.

The genes are TRBV9 and TRBJ2-5, with 7 bases fitting TRBD1. Germline-derived CDR1 and CDR2 are SGDLS and YYNGEE. V dropped 2 bases and J dropped 3; count of bases not matched to a gene: 4. CDR3 size: 14 residues. The CDR3 bases are TGTGCCAGCAGCGTTACAGGGGTTGAAGAGACCCAGTACTTC. Amino acids: CASSVTGVEETQYF.

The rearrangement joins TRBV19 to TRBJ2-7, with D uncertain. CDR1 is LNHDA, CDR2 SQIVND, per germline (reference sequence). The ends were cut back, 6 bases at V and 5 bases at J, with 11 bases in the middle. This CDR3 has 12 amino acids. The CDR3 sequence is CASRTNKNEQYF. CDR3 bases: TGTGCCAGTAGAACAAATAAGAACGAGCAGTACTTC. Drawing the rest from reference TRBV19 and TRBJ2-7, the complete variable domain is DGGITQSPKYLFRKEGQNVTLSCEQNLNHDAMYWYRQDPGQGLRLIYYSQIVNDFQKGDIAEGYSVSREKKESFPLTVTSAQKNPTAFYLCASRTNKNEQYFGPGTRLTVT.

The chain employs TRBV2 and TRBJ2-5; 10 positions agree with TRBD2. The J call may be incorrect, as the DNA end agrees better with TRBJ2-7. Per germline, CDR1 SNHLY and CDR2 FYNNEI. The CDR3 sequence is 16 residues long. The CDR3: CASSAPRASGSYEQYF. The CDR3 region has the DNA TGTGCCAGCAGTGCACCCCGGGCTAGCGGGAGCTACGAGCAGTACTTC.

This clone showed up just once. This chain connects TRBV9 to TRBJ2-7; D may be TRBD2 (6 bases). The V gene's germline CDR1 is SGDLS and CDR2 YYNGEE. V dropped 1 base and J dropped 7 bases, with 18 bases sitting between them. CDR3 length equals 15 residues. CDR3 in DNA: TGTGCCAGCAGCGTATATGCGGGACCCGAGGGAGAGCAGTACTTC. Translating it yields CASSVYAGPEGEQYF.

This chain joins TRBV11-1 and TRBJ1-1; 7 nucleotides line up with TRBD1. The CDR3 is 14 amino acids. CDR1 SGHAT and CDR2 FQDESV come from the germline V gene (reference sequence). The ends lost 3 bases at V and 1 base at J; junction bases unmatched: 2. The chain's CDR3 is CASSLGQPNTEAFF. The CDR3 coding sequence is TGTGCCAGCAGCTTGGGACAGCCGAACACTGAAGCTTTCTTT. The variable domain in full, with the rest retrieved from reference TRBV11-1 and TRBJ1-1, is EAEVAQSPRYKITEKSQAVAFWCDPISGHATLYWYRQILGQGPELLVQFQDESVVDDSQLPKDRFSAERLKGVDSTLKIQPAELGDSAMYLCASSLGQPNTEAFFGQGTRLTVV.

This chain joins TRBV28 and TRBJ2-7; possible D gene TRBD2, 6 bases. The germline V and J ends were trimmed by 2 bases and 1 base, with 9 bases remaining between them. The CDR3 sequence is 14 residues long. The germline V gene has CDR1 MDHEN and CDR2 SYDVKM. CDR3 DNA sequence: TGTGCCAGCAGTTTAATGGCGGGGTCCTACGAGCAGTACTTC. Amino acid sequence: CASSLMAGSYEQYF.

CDR3 protein: CAINGQEGQPQHF. The DNA for the CDR3 is TGTGCCATCAACGGACAGGAGGGCCAGCCCCAGCATTTT. The rearrangement uses TRBV10-3 and TRBJ1-5; 7 bases align to TRBD1. CDR3 size: 13 residues. J gave up 7 bases and V 7 bases, and 7 bases lay outside the gene matches. Germline CDR1 is ENHRY and CDR2 is SYGVKD.

The chain carries TRBV6-5 and TRBJ1-1, with D possibly matching TRBD1 (5 bases). CDR3 size: 14 residues. V was clipped by 5 bases and J by 1 base, with 11 bases between them. The germline V gene encodes CDR1 MNHEY and CDR2 SVGAGI. The CDR3 loop is CASSQTARNTEAFF. CDR3 nucleotides: TGTGCCAGCAGTCAGACAGCGAGGAACACTGAAGCTTTCTTT.

The V and J genes are TRBV27 and TRBJ1-5, with D maybe TRBD1 (5 bases). From germline, CDR1 is MNHEY and CDR2 SMNVEV (reference sequence). The CDR3 contains 17 residues. With 5 bases removed from V and 1 base from J, the gap between germline ends came to 18 bases. The CDR3 spells CASSERGHLGSNQPQHF. For the CDR3, the DNA is TGTGCCAGCAGTGAGCGAGGACACCTTGGGAGCAATCAGCCCCAGCATTTT.